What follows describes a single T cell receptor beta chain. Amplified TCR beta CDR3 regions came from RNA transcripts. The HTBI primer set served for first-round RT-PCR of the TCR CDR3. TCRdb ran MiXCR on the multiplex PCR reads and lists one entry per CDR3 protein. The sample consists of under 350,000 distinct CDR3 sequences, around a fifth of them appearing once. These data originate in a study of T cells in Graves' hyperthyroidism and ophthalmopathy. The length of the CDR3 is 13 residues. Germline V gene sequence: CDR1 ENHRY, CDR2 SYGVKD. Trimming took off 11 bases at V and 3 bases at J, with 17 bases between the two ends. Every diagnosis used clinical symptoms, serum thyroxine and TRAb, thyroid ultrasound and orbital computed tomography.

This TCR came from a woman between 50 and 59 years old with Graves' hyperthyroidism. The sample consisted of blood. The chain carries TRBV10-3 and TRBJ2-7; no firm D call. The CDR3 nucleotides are TGTGCCGTGAGGACCAATACAAACTACGAGCAGTACTTC. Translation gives CAVRTNTNYEQYF.